The 23 T cell receptor beta chains presented below share a single source sample, sequenced in a study of cytomegalovirus exposure and HLA in healthy donors. PCR used 60 Vbeta primers and 13 Jbeta primers. The assay was immunoSEQ multiplex PCR, and TCRdb's table has in-frame clones only and misses some. In the table there are over 130,000 clones, just over 70% of which are singletons. The sequenced sample was PBMCs. These receptor sequences come from a woman in her twenties or thirties in good health and CMV-seronegative.

V and J are TRBV10-3 and TRBJ2-2; TRBD1 aligns across 8 bases. Germline V gene data show CDR1 as ENHRY and CDR2 as SYGVKD. This CDR3 has 14 amino acids. V lost 8 bases and J lost 4; bases outside the gene matches: 6. CDR3 region: CAIPPGQVTGELFF. The DNA of the CDR3 is TGTGCCATCCCACCGGGACAGGTCACCGGGGAGCTGTTTTTT.

Concerning this clone: An end of the junction does not agree with germline; a read error may underlie this. The chain carries TRBV7-7 and TRBJ2-1; 11 bases fit TRBD2. The CDR3 covers 15 residues. Germline values: CDR1 SSHAT, CDR2 FNYEAQ (reference sequence). CDR3 coding DNA: TGTGCTAGCAGCCCGGGACTAGCGGCACACAATGAGCAGTTCTTC. Its protein is CASSPGLAAHNEQFF.

The chain has TRBV7-9 and TRBJ1-2; 7 bases line up with TRBD1. CDR1 SEHNR and CDR2 FQNEAQ come from the germline V gene (reference sequence). The CDR3 runs 12 residues. The V gene end was trimmed by 3 bases and the J gene end by 6 bases; junction bases not matched to a gene: 1. The DNA of the CDR3 is TGTGCCAGCAGCTTTACAGGGGATGGCTACACCTTC. This gives the protein CASSFTGDGYTF.

The chain uses TRBV2 and TRBJ2-3; D call uncertain. Looked up from germline, CDR1 is SNHLY and CDR2 is FYNNEI. The CDR3 is 13 amino acids. The V and J ends lost 7 bases and 2 bases respectively, with 10 bases between them. The CDR3 region has the DNA TGTGCCAGCAACTGGTTTGACACAGATACGCAGTATTTT. It yields the protein CASNWFDTDTQYF.

Only one count was recorded for this clone. V usage is TRBV9 and J usage is TRBJ2-2; possibly TRBD2 for D (5 bases). Germline V gene data show CDR1 as SGDLS and CDR2 as YYNGEE. Trimming removed 3 bases at V and 1 base at J, with 16 bases between. The CDR3 runs to 17 residues. The DNA for the CDR3 is TGTGCCAGCAGCGCCCCTGAGGTGGCGGGGAACACCGGGGAGCTGTTTTTT. Amino acids: CASSAPEVAGNTGELFF.

In its sample, this clone was seen a few times. V is TRBV7-9 and J is TRBJ2-3; D not resolved. CDR3 length: 12 amino acids. Trimming took 5 bases from V and 2 from J, leaving 5 bases between them. Germline CDR1 is SEHNR and CDR2 is FQNEAQ (reference sequence). CDR3 region: CASSLYTDTQYF. In DNA, the CDR3 is TGTGCCAGCAGCCTCTACACAGATACGCAGTATTTT.

This clone appeared once. The V gene is TRBV25-1, the J gene TRBJ2-1; 8 bases agree with TRBD2. This CDR3 is built from 16 residues. Germline loops: CDR1 MGHDK, CDR2 SYGVNS. V gave up 1 base and J gave up 0 bases; unmatched junction bases: 2. The CDR3 loop reads CASSEWAGGSYNEQFF. The CDR3 nucleotides are TGTGCCAGCAGTGAATGGGCGGGGGGCTCCTACAATGAGCAGTTCTTC.

The chain combines TRBV28 with TRBJ2-5; TRBD2 matches 12 bases. Germline V gene lookup returns CDR1 MDHEN and CDR2 SYDVKM. This CDR3 comprises 15 residues. V gave up 5 bases and J gave up 5 bases; unmatched junction bases: 6. The CDR3 sequence: CASSGAGTSGETQYF. The CDR3 nucleotides read TGTGCCAGCAGTGGGGCCGGGACTAGCGGGGAGACCCAGTACTTC. Full variable domain (outside the CDR3, taken from reference TRBV28 and TRBJ2-5): DVKVTQSSRYLVKRTGEKVFLECVQDMDHENMFWYRQDPGLGLRLIYFSYDVKMKEKGDIPEGYSVSREKKERFSLILESASTNQTSMYLCASSGAGTSGETQYFGPGTRLLVL.

V usage is TRBV5-6 and J usage is TRBJ2-7; D not certain. The CDR3 length is 14 residues. Germline V gives CDR1 SGHDT, CDR2 YYEEEE. V was clipped by 4 bases and J by 0 bases, with 11 bases between them. CDR3 sequence: CASSLDISSYEQYV. DNA for the CDR3: TGTGCCAGCAGCCTAGATATAAGCTCCTACGAGCAGTACGTC.

In the case of this clone: The sample holds other DNA sequences that translate to the same CDR3. The genes are TRBV18 and TRBJ1-2, with D possibly matching TRBD1 (5 bases). CDR1 and CDR2 (germline): KGHSH, LQKENI. The germline V and J ends were trimmed by 3 bases and 3 bases, with 8 bases remaining between them. This CDR3 is 13 amino acids long. The CDR3 region has the DNA TGTGCCAGCTCACCGGGGGGAGACTATGGCTACACCTTC. Protein sequence: CASSPGGDYGYTF.

The chain is built from TRBV5-1 and TRBJ2-1, with a weak D call TRBD1 (6 bases). Per germline, CDR1 SGHRS and CDR2 YFSETQ. V lost 7 bases, J lost 2 bases, and 13 bases lay in between. This CDR3 is 14 amino acids long. The CDR3 coding sequence is TGCGCCAGCGGACAGTCAGTACCCTACAATGAGCAGTTCTTC. It specifies CASGQSVPYNEQFF.

The chain joins TRBV19 to TRBJ2-7, with D perhaps TRBD2 (6 bases). The CDR3 loop spans 14 amino acids. The V gene lost 5 bases and the J gene lost 1 base, with 12 bases spanning the gap. CDR1 is LNHDA, CDR2 SQIVND, per germline (reference sequence). CDR3 sequence (DNA): TGTGCCAGTAGTCCAGGAGGGTGGTCCTACGAGCAGTACTTC. It codes for CASSPGGWSYEQYF.

The chain couples TRBV5-4 to TRBJ2-5, with 12 bases fitting TRBD2. Germline V gives CDR1 SGHNT, CDR2 YYREEE (reference sequence). V was clipped by 4 bases and J by 0 bases; unmatched bases: 10. The CDR3 runs to 18 residues. CDR3 nucleotide sequence: TGTGCCAGCAGCCCCGAAGGGCTAGCGGGGGGGTACCAAGAGACCCAGTACTTC. It codes for CASSPEGLAGGYQETQYF.

The V and J genes are TRBV7-9 and TRBJ2-3; TRBD2 aligns across 7 bases. The length of the CDR3 is 16 residues. Germline V gene lookup returns CDR1 SEHNR and CDR2 FQNEAQ (reference sequence). The trim removed 6 bases at V and 6 bases at J, leaving 15 bases unmatched. CDR3 bases: TGTGCCAGCAGTCGCAAGCGGGGTACATCCGGGGATACGCAGTATTTT. This encodes CASSRKRGTSGDTQYF.

The DNA for the CDR3 is TGTGCCAGCAGTTACTCGGACAGTTATAATTCACCCCTCCACTTT. Encoded protein: CASSYSDSYNSPLHF. This chain connects TRBV6-6 to TRBJ1-6; tentative D call: TRBD1 (6 bases). The CDR3 covers 15 residues. Looked up from germline, CDR1 is MNHNY and CDR2 is SVGAGI (reference sequence). V was clipped by 0 bases and J by 4 bases, with 7 bases between them.

The chain employs TRBV29-1 and TRBJ1-3; the D is unclear. CDR3 length: 15 amino acids. Germline assignment: CDR1 SQVTM and CDR2 ANQGSEA. The germline V and J ends were trimmed by 2 bases and 1 base, with 12 bases remaining between them. The CDR3 protein is CSVELGLQSGNTIYF. The CDR3, as DNA: TGCAGCGTTGAATTAGGTCTACAGTCTGGAAACACCATATATTTT.

This chain uses TRBV30 with TRBJ2-3; possible D gene TRBD2, 6 bases. The germline V and J ends were trimmed by 0 bases and 4 bases, with 11 bases remaining between them. Germline CDR1 GTSNPN, CDR2 SVGIG (reference sequence). CDR3 length: 14 residues. CDR3 coding DNA: TGTGCCTGGAGTGTGTCTACGGGGGCAGATACGCAGTATTTT. It codes for CAWSVSTGADTQYF.

The chain recombines TRBV7-3 with TRBJ2-3; D possibly corresponds to TRBD2 (6 bases). The CDR3 has 17 residues. V lost 6 bases and J 4 bases, leaving 23 bases between the germline ends. Germline CDR1 is SGHTA and CDR2 is FQGTGA. The DNA of the CDR3 is TGTGCCAGCAGTACCGGGTGGAGCGGAGGGTTAGCAGATACGCAGTATTTT. As protein: CASSTGWSGGLADTQYF.

This clone was detected only a few times. J is TRBJ2-7 and V is TRBV10-2; 7 nucleotides line up with TRBD1. CDR1 and CDR2 from the germline V gene are WSHSY and SAAADI. The V gene end was trimmed by 6 bases and the J gene end by 4 bases; junction bases not matched to a gene: 6. The CDR3 consists of 13 residues. The CDR3 DNA reads TGCGCCAGCAGCCCGGGACAGTTATACGAGCAGTACTTC. Encoded protein: CASSPGQLYEQYF.

This clone came up a few times. The chain carries TRBV6-5 and TRBJ1-2; the D gene is possibly TRBD1 (5 bases). The germline V gene has CDR1 MNHEY and CDR2 SVGAGI. The length of the CDR3 is 13 residues. V lost 7 bases, J lost 3 bases, and 12 bases lay in between. The CDR3 DNA is TGTGCCAGCATGGGGGGGAAGGACTATGGCTACACCTTC. It codes for CASMGGKDYGYTF.

On this clone itself: Other DNA sequences in the sample encode the same CDR3. The chain has TRBV11-2 and TRBJ1-4; TRBD1 matches 12 bases. The V gene's germline CDR1 is SGHAT and CDR2 FQNNGV. With V trimmed by 5 bases and J by 8 bases, 3 bases remained unmatched. The CDR3 loop spans 14 amino acids. As DNA, the CDR3 is TGTGCCAGCAGCCTGGGACAGGGGGCGGAAAAACTGTTTTTT. It specifies CASSLGQGAEKLFF.

Turning to this clone: Other DNA sequences of this sample code for an identical CDR3. This sequence joins TRBV7-2 and TRBJ2-5; maybe TRBD2 (6 bases). Germline V gene lookup returns CDR1 SGHTA and CDR2 FQGNSA. V lost 0 bases, J lost 2 bases, and 7 bases lay in between. The CDR3 sequence is 14 residues long. This CDR3 is CASSLAGGQETQYF. For the CDR3, the DNA is TGTGCCAGCAGCTTAGCTGGGGGGCAAGAGACCCAGTACTTC.

The chain joins TRBV5-5 to TRBJ2-3; 7 bases agree with TRBD1. The CDR3 sequence is 14 residues long. The ends lost 0 bases at V and 4 bases at J; junction bases unmatched: 2. CDR1 SGHKS and CDR2 YYEKEE come from the germline V gene (reference sequence). CDR3: CASSLGQGSDTQYF. The CDR3 DNA sequence: TGTGCCAGCAGCTTGGGACAGGGCTCAGATACGCAGTATTTT.